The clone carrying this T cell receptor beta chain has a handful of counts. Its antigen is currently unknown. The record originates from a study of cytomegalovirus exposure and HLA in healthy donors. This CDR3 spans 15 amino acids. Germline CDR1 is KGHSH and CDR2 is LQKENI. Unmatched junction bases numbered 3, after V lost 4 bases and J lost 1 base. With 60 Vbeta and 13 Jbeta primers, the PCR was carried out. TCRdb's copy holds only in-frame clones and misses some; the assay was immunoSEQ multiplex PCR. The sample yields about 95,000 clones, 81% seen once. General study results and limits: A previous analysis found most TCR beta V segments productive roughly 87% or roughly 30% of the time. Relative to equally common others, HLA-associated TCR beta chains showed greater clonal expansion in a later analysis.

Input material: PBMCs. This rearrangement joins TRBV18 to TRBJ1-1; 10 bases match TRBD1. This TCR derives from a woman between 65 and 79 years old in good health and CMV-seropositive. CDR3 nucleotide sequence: TGTGCCAGCTCACTGACAGGGGGCAAGAACACTGAAGCTTTCTTT. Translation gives CASSLTGGKNTEAFF.